The rows below give T cell receptor beta chains drawn from one sample of a study of blood T cell repertoires in COVID-19. Clones were sequenced by immunoSEQ multiplex PCR, and TCRdb holds only the in-frame ones, with some missing. The data hold 65,000 or so clones, with around four fifths observed a single time. Sequenced sample: peripheral blood. The receptors come from a man aged 25-45 years with COVID-19, enrolled during active disease. Each CDR3 is given with its conserved first and last residue. Fields, in order: CDR3 length, clone size, D gene, V gene, J gene, CDR3 DNA, CDR3 protein. D genes are given only for firm matches. Some rows have no size entry. The others give once, few or many, or a class for an expanded clone.

13	once	NA	TRBV19	TRBJ2-1	TGTGCCAGTAGTATAGTTGCAGGCAATGAGCAGTTCTTC	CASSIVAGNEQFF
11	NA	NA	TRBV30	TRBJ1-2	TGTGCCTGGAGTGTACGGTGGGGCTACACCTTC	CAWSVRWGYTF
14	NA	TRBD1	TRBV11-3	TRBJ2-2	TGTGCCAGCAGCTTAGGAGGGGGCGGCGGGGAGCTGTTTTTT	CASSLGGGGGELFF
15	once	TRBD1	TRBV9	TRBJ2-2	TGTGCCAGCAGCGGCAAGACAGGGGCCACCGGGGAGCTGTTTTTT	CASSGKTGATGELFF
15	NA	NA	TRBV7-8	TRBJ1-3	TGTGCCAGCAGCTTATCCGCAGGCTCTGGAAACACCATATATTTT	CASSLSAGSGNTIYF
13	NA	TRBD1	TRBV30	TRBJ1-5	TGTGCCTGGAATGACAGGGGCAATCAGCCCCAGCATTTT	CAWNDRGNQPQHF
15	NA	TRBD2	TRBV29-1	TRBJ2-3	TGCAGCGTTGAGGAAAATAGCGGGCACACAGATACGCAGTATTTT	CSVEENSGHTDTQYF
14	NA	TRBD1	TRBV7-8	TRBJ2-5	TGTGCCAGCAGCTCCTTGACAGGGGGAGAGACCCAGTACTTC	CASSSLTGGETQYF
19	NA	TRBD2	TRBV4-1	TRBJ2-1	TGCGCCAGCAGCCCCGGGCCAGGGGGCCTAGCGGGAGCGTACAATGAGCAGTTCTTC	CASSPGPGGLAGAYNEQFF
16	few	NA	TRBV15	TRBJ1-6	TGTGCCACCAGCAGAGATCATAAGGGCAGGGACTTACCCCTCCACTTT	CATSRDHKGRDLPLHF
15	NA	NA	TRBV4-2	TRBJ1-5	TGTGCCAGCAGCCAGGAACAGGGATCTAACCAGCCCCAGCATTTT	CASSQEQGSNQPQHF
20	NA	NA	TRBV13	TRBJ2-3	TGTGCCAGCAGCTACGCGGGGCCCCCCGGGACAGTAAATAGCACAGATACGCAGTATTTT	CASSYAGPPGTVNSTDTQYF
12	NA	TRBD2	TRBV29-1	TRBJ2-4	TGCAGCGTTCGACTAGCGGGAAACATTCAGTACTTC	CSVRLAGNIQYF
13	NA	TRBD1	TRBV27	TRBJ1-1	TGTGCCAGCAGTTACAGGGGCCGATCTGAAGCTTTCTTT	CASSYRGRSEAFF
14	NA	NA	TRBV28	TRBJ2-3	TGTGCCAGCAGGTGGTCGGCCGGAGCAGATACGCAGTATTTT	CASRWSAGADTQYF
14	NA	TRBD1	TRBV6-5	TRBJ2-4	TGTGCCAGCACCCCGGACAGGGCCCAAAACATTCAGTACTTC	CASTPDRAQNIQYF
15	NA	TRBD1	TRBV7-2	TRBJ1-4	TGTGCCAGCAGCCTAGGGGGCAGGGGGGATGAAAAACTGTTTTTT	CASSLGGRGDEKLFF
12	NA	NA	TRBV27	TRBJ2-7	TGTGCCAGCAGTTTCAGGGTAGGCGAGCAGTACTTC	CASSFRVGEQYF
15	NA	TRBD1	TRBV29-1	TRBJ2-5	TGCAGCGTCGGGGGACAGGGGGTCCCGGGGGAGACCCAGTACTTC	CSVGGQGVPGETQYF
15	NA	NA	TRBV6-6	TRBJ2-4	TGTGCCAGCAGTTACTCGAGTCTAGAGAAAAACATTCAGTACTTC	CASSYSSLEKNIQYF
15	NA	NA	TRBV29-1	TRBJ1-3	TGCAGCGTTGCCCCGGGACTGAACGACGGAAACACCATATATTTT	CSVAPGLNDGNTIYF
14	NA	TRBD1	TRBV11-2	TRBJ2-7	TGTGCCAGCAGCCTTACGACAGGGGCCTACGAGCAGTACTTC	CASSLTTGAYEQYF